A single sample gave rise to the 10 T cell receptor beta chains below, sequenced in a study of Ad26.COV2.S vaccination and SARS-CoV-2 variants. Treatment in this sample: 15 to 20 received Ad26.COV2.S at low or high dose, single or two shots; about five received placebo; per-sample allocation not given. Each sample was drawn 63 days after the first injection (of vaccine or placebo). Using immunoSEQ multiplex PCR, the repertoire was profiled, and TCRdb retains in-frame clones only, with some absent. The table lists some 500,000 clones, roughly 89% of them singletons. The sequencing used peripheral blood, collected in a trial of Ad26.COV2.S vaccine versus placebo. The receptors derive from a person aged 18 to 65 who received the Ad26.COV2.S COVID-19 vaccine or a placebo.

CDR3: CASSQWASNTEAFF. CDR3 coding DNA: TGCGCCAGCAGCCAGTGGGCCTCTAACACTGAAGCTTTCTTT. V gene TRBV5-1 combines with J gene TRBJ1-1, with D unresolved. Germline V gene sequence: CDR1 SGHRS, CDR2 YFSETQ. The CDR3 is 14 amino acids. V was pared by 4 bases and J by 2 bases, with 12 bases between.

The chain has TRBV6-5 and TRBJ2-5; no firm D call. The germline gives CDR1 MNHEY, CDR2 SVGAGI. V lost 4 bases and J lost 0, with 3 bases in between. The CDR3 consists of 12 residues. The CDR3 region is CASSSDQETQYF. CDR3 bases: TGTGCCAGCAGTTCGGACCAAGAGACCCAGTACTTC.

The V gene is TRBV9, the J gene TRBJ1-2, with 7 nucleotides matching TRBD1. Germline CDR1 and CDR2: SGDLS and YYNGEE. V shed 3 bases and J 7 bases; nucleotides not matched to a gene: 3. The CDR3 is 12 amino acids. The CDR3 sequence: CASSATGVGYTF. The CDR3 coding sequence is TGTGCCAGCAGCGCTACAGGGGTTGGCTACACCTTC.

The CDR3 nucleotides are TGTGCCAGCAGCCGACTAAATGAGCAGTTCTTC. Amino acids: CASSRLNEQFF. The chain is built from TRBV7-3 and TRBJ2-1, with D possibly matching TRBD2 (5 bases). The V end was cut by 5 bases, the J end by 7 bases, with 6 bases between. CDR3 length: 11 amino acids. CDR1 is SGHTA and CDR2 is FQGTGA in the germline V gene.

V usage is TRBV5-6 and J usage is TRBJ1-5; D is uncertain. Germline V lookup: CDR1 SGHDT, CDR2 YYEEEE. V was cut by 9 bases and J by 5 bases, with 6 bases left in between. The CDR3 sequence is 10 residues long. CDR3 sequence reads: CAIPDQPQHF. Written as DNA, the CDR3 is TGTGCCATCCCAGATCAGCCCCAGCATTTT.

Written as DNA, the CDR3 is TGTGCCAGCAGCTTTTATGGGAGAGGCGTCAATGAGCAGTTCTTC. It yields the protein CASSFYGRGVNEQFF. The chain couples TRBV7-9 to TRBJ2-1; D might be TRBD2 (5 bases). Germline CDR1 SEHNR, CDR2 FQNEAQ (reference sequence). This CDR3 spans 15 amino acids. The V gene lost 3 bases and the J gene lost 6 bases, with 15 bases spanning the gap.

The chain links TRBV5-1 to TRBJ2-3, with unresolved D. Trimming removed 1 base from V and 6 bases from J, with 12 bases in between. Germline CDR1 reads SGHRS; CDR2 reads YFSETQ. The CDR3 length is 14 residues. As DNA, the CDR3 is TGCGCCAGCAGCTTGTTCGCTACGACGGATACGCAGTATTTT. This sequence encodes CASSLFATTDTQYF.

The chain recombines TRBV4-2 with TRBJ1-4; D perhaps matches TRBD1 (6 bases). Trimming pared 0 bases from V and 8 bases from J, leaving 13 bases between. Germline CDR1 is LGHNA and CDR2 is YNFKEQ. The CDR3 extends over 15 amino acids. This CDR3 is CASSQDRGIHEKLFF. In DNA, the CDR3 is TGTGCCAGCAGCCAAGATAGGGGGATCCACGAAAAACTGTTTTTT.

The genes are TRBV28 and TRBJ1-5; D gene uncertain. CDR3 length: 14 residues. CDR1 MDHEN and CDR2 SYDVKM come from the germline V gene. Trimming cost V 6 bases and J 0 bases, with 9 bases left between them. The CDR3 DNA reads as TGTGCCAGCAGGTCCCTTTATAGCAATCAGCCCCAGCATTTT. This encodes CASRSLYSNQPQHF.

The chain links TRBV18 to TRBJ1-1, with D hard to call. The V end lost 1 base, the J end lost 2 bases, and 8 bases lay between the germline ends. Germline V gene lookup returns CDR1 KGHSH and CDR2 LQKENI. This CDR3 spans 14 amino acids. CDR3 in amino acids: CASSPRSPNTEAFF. In nucleotides, the CDR3 is TGTGCCAGCTCACCACGTAGTCCCAACACTGAAGCTTTCTTT.